These T cell receptor beta chains were read from a single sample in a study of blood T cell repertoires in COVID-19. The method was immunoSEQ multiplex PCR; TCRdb's version includes in-frame clones alone and lacks a portion of them. This sample yields about 280,000 clones, of which around nine tenths are seen a single time; approximately 5.7% belongs to the top ten. Input material: PBMCs or T cells enriched from blood (not recorded which). The receptors originated from a woman in her forties who had recovered from COVID-19. CDR3s include the opening cysteine and the closing phenylalanine or tryptophan. The D gene is left open where the match is weak. A clone size is listed for some rows: how often the clone was seen (once, few, many), or a class if it is expanded.

clone_size,j_call,v_call,d_call,cdr3_nt,cdr3_aa
once,TRBJ1-2,TRBV28,NA,TGTGCCAGCAGTCTCCTGGGCAGGGCGCATGGCTACACCTTC,CASSLLGRAHGYTF
NA,TRBJ1-4,TRBV28,NA,TGTGCCAGCAGTTTGGGACAAACTAATGAAAAACTGTTTTTT,CASSLGQTNEKLFF
once,TRBJ2-7,TRBV29-1,NA,TGCAGCGTTAGAGGTCATTATGGCGAGCAGTACTTC,CSVRGHYGEQYF
NA,TRBJ2-1,TRBV11-2,TRBD1,TGTGCCAGCAGCCAGGTATACAGGGGGCTTCCGAATGAGCAGTTCTTC,CASSQVYRGLPNEQFF
NA,TRBJ2-3,TRBV27,TRBD1,TGTGCCAGTAATCAGGGGGGCACAGATACGCAGTATTTT,CASNQGGTDTQYF
NA,TRBJ1-2,TRBV12-3/TRBV12-4,NA,TGTGCCAGCAAGCACAGGGCTAACTATGGCTACACCTTC,CASKHRANYGYTF
NA,TRBJ2-6,TRBV5-4,TRBD1,TGTGCCAGCAGAGGGACAGGGTACGGGGCCAACGTCCTGACTTTC,CASRGTGYGANVLTF
once,TRBJ2-4,TRBV7-8,TRBD1,TGTGCCAGCAGCTTTGACAGGGGGCTGTCAAACATTCAGTACTTC,CASSFDRGLSNIQYF
once,TRBJ2-3,TRBV24-1,NA,TGTGCCACCAGCTATGAGGGGGGAGGGGGCACAGATACGCAGTATTTT,CATSYEGGGGTDTQYF
NA,TRBJ2-5,TRBV27,TRBD2,TGTGCCAGCAGCCGGGGGGGCGGGAGTAATACGGAGACCCAGTACTTC,CASSRGGGSNTETQYF
NA,TRBJ2-7,TRBV28,TRBD2,TGTGCCAGCAGGGCTACTAGCGGAAGCTCCTACGAGCAGTACTTC,CASRATSGSSYEQYF
NA,TRBJ2-2,TRBV5-1,TRBD2,TGCGCCAGCAGCTCTGGACTAGCGGGAAGGGGCCCTAGTAACGGGGAGCTGTTTTTT,CASSSGLAGRGPSNGELFF
NA,TRBJ2-3,TRBV4-2,NA,TGTGCCAGCAGCCAAGTAACTAGCACAGATACGCAGTATTTT,CASSQVTSTDTQYF
once,TRBJ2-1,TRBV19,TRBD2,TGTGCCAGCCTTAGAAGCGGGAGGGGGTCCTACAATGAGCAGTTCTTC,CASLRSGRGSYNEQFF
NA,TRBJ2-1,TRBV28,TRBD2,TGTGCCAGCAGTTTACCTAGCGGGAGTATGGATGAGCAGTTCTTC,CASSLPSGSMDEQFF
NA,TRBJ1-3,TRBV28,TRBD1,TGTGCCAGCAGATCGACAGGGTACGGAAACACCATATATTTT,CASRSTGYGNTIYF
few,TRBJ1-5,TRBV4-1,TRBD1,TGCGCCAGCAGCCAAGTTGACAGGGAAAGTCAGCCCCAGCATTTT,CASSQVDRESQPQHF
NA,TRBJ2-1,TRBV7-8,TRBD2,TGTGCCAGCAGCCGAGAGCGGGAGGCCTCCTACAATGAGCAGTTCTTC,CASSREREASYNEQFF
NA,TRBJ2-5,TRBV28,TRBD2,TGTGCCAGCAGGGACACTAGCGGGAGGGCCGAAAGGGGAGAGACCCAGTACTTC,CASRDTSGRAERGETQYF
NA,TRBJ2-7,TRBV6-5,NA,TGTGCCAGCAGCCGGGGACTCTTTGCCCCCGAGCAGTACTTC,CASSRGLFAPEQYF
once,TRBJ2-2,TRBV7-9,NA,TGTGCCAGCAGCTTAGTGGGGGCGCACACCGGGGAGCTGTTTTTT,CASSLVGAHTGELFF
NA,TRBJ1-1,TRBV6-2/TRBV6-3,TRBD1,TGTGCCAGCAGCCAGACAGGGGGTACTGAAGCTTTCTTT,CASSQTGGTEAFF
NA,TRBJ2-5,TRBV25-1,TRBD2,TGTGCCAGCAGTGACCCGGGGGGGGACGGCGAGACCCAGTACTTC,CASSDPGGDGETQYF
NA,TRBJ2-1,TRBV5-1,TRBD2,TGCGCCAGCAGCAAACTAGCGGGCTCAAGCTCCTACAATGAGCAGTTCTTC,CASSKLAGSSSYNEQFF
NA,TRBJ1-1,TRBV30,NA,TGTGCCTGGAGGGCGGGGACCGAACTGGACACTGAAGCTTTCTTT,CAWRAGTELDTEAFF
NA,TRBJ1-2,TRBV7-9,NA,TGTGCCAGGGGAGGGGGGTACTATGGCTACACCTTC,CARGGGYYGYTF
few,TRBJ2-5,TRBV7-9,TRBD2,TGTGCCAGCAGCGCCTCGCGGGAGGGCGAGACCCAGTACTTC,CASSASREGETQYF
NA,TRBJ2-7,TRBV28,TRBD2,TGTGCCAGCAGTCTTGGACTAGCGGGAACCTACGAGCAGTACTTC,CASSLGLAGTYEQYF
NA,TRBJ1-1,TRBV18,TRBD1,TGTGCCAGCTCACCAGACAGGGGGAACACTGAAGCTTTCTTT,CASSPDRGNTEAFF
NA,TRBJ1-1,TRBV28,NA,TGTGCCAGCAGTGTGTTCGGGCGGGAGAAAGCTTTCTTT,CASSVFGREKAFF
NA,TRBJ1-5,TRBV24-1,TRBD1,TGTGCCACCAGTGATCCCGGGACAGGAGATCAGCCCCAGCATTTT,CATSDPGTGDQPQHF
NA,TRBJ2-2,TRBV5-4,TRBD1,TGTGCCAGCAGCTCTTGGACAGGGGTGAACACCGGGGAGCTGTTTTTT,CASSSWTGVNTGELFF
NA,TRBJ2-7,TRBV28,TRBD2,TGTGCCAGCAGCCTGGGACTAGCGGGAGTCGCCTACGAGCAGTACTTC,CASSLGLAGVAYEQYF
NA,TRBJ1-4,TRBV5-1,NA,TGCGCCAGCAGCTTGGGAGGCTGGGGGGAACTGTTTTTT,CASSLGGWGELFF
few,TRBJ2-1,TRBV27,NA,TGTGCCAGCAGTTTATCGAGCGGAGGCTACAATGAGCAGTTCTTC,CASSLSSGGYNEQFF
NA,TRBJ2-2,TRBV27,TRBD2,TGTGCCAGCAGTTTGACCGGGACTAGCGGTAACACCGGGGAGCTGTTTTTT,CASSLTGTSGNTGELFF
NA,TRBJ1-2,TRBV18,TRBD1,TGTGCCAGCTCACCCGACAGGGTTGGTGGCTACACCTTC,CASSPDRVGGYTF
once,TRBJ2-7,TRBV24-1,NA,TGTGCCACCAGTTCGAGCACGACGGGGTCCTACGAGCAGTACTTC,CATSSSTTGSYEQYF
once,TRBJ2-7,TRBV7-8,TRBD1,TGTGCCAGCAGCTTGACGACCGGCCGGGGACAGGGGGCCTACGAGCAGTACTTC,CASSLTTGRGQGAYEQYF
NA,TRBJ1-2,TRBV5-1,TRBD1,TGCGCCAGCAGCCCCGGACAGGGGTCAACTTCGTCAGGCTACACCTTC,CASSPGQGSTSSGYTF
once,TRBJ2-1,TRBV11-3,NA,TGTGCCAGCGCCAGCACTAGCTACAATGAGCAGTTCTTC,CASASTSYNEQFF
NA,TRBJ2-3,TRBV7-3,NA,TGTGCCAGCAGCCCCCAAGCGGCGGATACGCAGTATTTT,CASSPQAADTQYF
NA,TRBJ1-3,TRBV19,NA,TGTGCCAGTAGGCACCGACCTACAGGCGACTCTGGAAACACCATATATTTT,CASRHRPTGDSGNTIYF
NA,TRBJ1-5,TRBV11-2,NA,TGTGCCAGCAGCCCAACGGCAGGGGCCAATCAGCCCCAGCATTTT,CASSPTAGANQPQHF
few,TRBJ2-6,TRBV28,NA,TGTGCCAGCAGTCCAACAGGGTCCGGGGCCAACGTCCTGACTTTC,CASSPTGSGANVLTF
NA,TRBJ1-1,TRBV14,NA,TGTGCCAGCAGCCAAGGGCAGAACACTGAAGCTTTCTTT,CASSQGQNTEAFF
NA,TRBJ1-4,TRBV5-1,TRBD1,TGCGCCAGCAGCTTGGGAGGGGTCAACAGGGGTCGTGAAAAACTGTTTTTT,CASSLGGVNRGREKLFF
once,TRBJ2-7,TRBV5-4,TRBD1,TGTGCCAGCAGCTTGGGGGGCCAGGGGGCTCGCGAGCAGTACTTC,CASSLGGQGAREQYF
NA,TRBJ2-5,TRBV2,TRBD1,TGTGCCAGCAGTGCGGCAGGGGGTAAAGAGACCCAGTACTTC,CASSAAGGKETQYF
once,TRBJ1-1,TRBV24-1,NA,TGTGCCACCAGTGATGCTCCGGGTGGAGGGGCCCACACTGAAGCTTTCTTT,CATSDAPGGGAHTEAFF
once,TRBJ2-7,TRBV5-1,NA,TGCGCCAGCAGCTTGCTTAGCGCTGATTACGAGCAGTACTTC,CASSLLSADYEQYF
NA,TRBJ2-5,TRBV7-8,NA,TGTGCCAGCAGCTTAATCCGTCTGGAGACCCAGTACTTC,CASSLIRLETQYF